This T cell receptor (beta chain) was observed in a study of blood T cell repertoires in COVID-19. For the study at large: PBMCs, B-cell-depleted T cells, or T cells provided the cDNA or gDNA that made up the material.

In the study's own analysis: Estimates of nucleated cell counts were drawn from the amplification of reference gene primers. Sequencing used immunoSEQ multiplex PCR; TCRdb keeps in-frame clones, though not all of them. V, J and clone size derive from that table, while D and trimming were established from the DNA sequence. The data contain a few hundred thousand clones, roughly 90% of them singletons. Categorization into cohorts depended on clinical history that participants reported. Two negative PCRs, clearance, or symptom resolution had been documented for recovered Cohort 3 donors. This CDR3 has 14 residues. CDR1 and CDR2 from the germline V gene are MDHEN and SYDVKM. With 8 bases clipped from V and 3 bases from J, the junction kept 7 bases outside the gene matches.

V and J are TRBV28 and TRBJ2-7; 10 bases map to TRBD1. The sequence came from a woman between 25 and 40 years old who had recovered from COVID-19. Sequencing input: PBMCs or T cells enriched from blood (not recorded which). The CDR3 spells CASCTGQGFYEQYF. Here the CDR3 DNA reads TGTGCCAGCTGTACGGGACAGGGGTTCTACGAGCAGTACTTC.